This T cell receptor (beta chain) was captured by sequencing in a study of tumor and adjacent non-tumor tissue in lung cancer (dated by TCRdb to 2017 to 2018). Regarding the complete study: The cohort included 12 adenocarcinoma, a couple of squamous cell carcinoma and 1 small cell lung cancer patients. A total of roughly 120,000,000 productive TCRbeta reads were generated by sequencing, corresponding to an average of approximately 4 million reads per sample. The study compared bulk TCRbeta repertoires from lung tumor tissue and matched distant non-tumor lung tissue of roughly 15 lung cancer patients. Fewer than 35 paired specimens, one tumor and one normal lung sample per patient, were profiled by TCRbeta CDR3 sequencing. Ages among the roughly 15 patients ranged from roughly 31 to 85 years, there were approximately 10 men and 5 women, and disease was at TNM stage I to III. What the research found in general, with its limitations: Because peripheral blood was not sequenced, blood TCRbeta repertoires in the lung cancer patients of the study were not examined. In normal lung, the top 100 clones accounted for a significantly larger cumulative share of the repertoire than in tumor tissue. Tumor tissue showed significantly greater TCR diversity (inverse Simpson) than normal lung tissue (approximately 400 vs 170, P = 0.0075, Mann-Whitney U test). Neither the sequencing platform nor unique molecular identifiers are mentioned in the methods. TCR diversity was significantly higher in younger patients, and higher tumor TCR diversity was associated with shorter overall and disease-free survival. The cohort had only about 14 patients, and the authors noted that larger samples and more detailed clinical data are needed.

Bulk unsorted tissue served as the source for RNA extraction, and RNA quality was assessed using a NanoDrop ND-1000 and an Agilent 2100. Normal lung samples were distant non-tumor tissue taken more than 3 cm from the tumor edge. Newly diagnosed lung cancer patients without prior chemotherapy who had been admitted for thoracic surgery in China between August and November 2014 were enrolled as donors. The study excluded patients who had received radiotherapy or chemotherapy before or who had another cancer at the same time. Pieces of surgical tissue measuring about 1-2 cm3 were kept in RNAlater solution and stored at -80 degrees C until use. Libraries were built with multiplex PCR. Sequencing took place on an Illumina HiSeq 2500. Following protocols modified from ARM-PCR, the researchers constructed TCRbeta libraries through three rounds of nested PCR with primers (Table S4). Before sequencing, PCR products in the 200-500 bp range were cut out of the gel and cleaned up using the QIAquick gel extraction kit. Per the authors' processing: Trimmomatic was used to clean the reads, FLASH was used to merge the reads into complete CDR3 sequences, and MiTCR was used to assign the reads to V(D)J germline segments. Clonal diversity was computed as the inverse Simpson's index with VDJtools. In-frame sequences without a premature stop codon were defined as productive reads. TCRdb trimmed public reads at Q25 via fastp, called clones via MiXCR and kept in-frame beta chains. CDR3 protein sequences are deduplicated, and each keeps its most common genes and DNA. The V and J calls shown here were made by TCRdb, not taken from the authors' results. A total of approximately 120,000 distinct CDR3 sequences appear in this sample, roughly two thirds of them only once. The ten most abundant clones make up around 19% of the sample.

As concerns this clonotype: The specificity of this receptor is unknown. Likely a read error: the CDR3 ends without its conserved phenylalanine or tryptophan.

CDR1 is given as SEHNR and CDR2 as FQNEAQ, both from the germline V gene (reference sequence). The CDR3 region is 13 residues in length, termini included. Here the CDR3 DNA is all that survives: 39 bases in frame from base 1. Sequenced material: distant non-tumor lung tissue. The clonotype originates from a man aged 55 to 70 with non-small cell lung cancer. The chain joins TRBV7-9 to TRBJ2-7; there is no confident call for the D gene. The nucleotide sequence reads TGTGACAGCAGCCTCTCTGACAACTCCGAGCAGTACCTC. Its translation reads: CDSSLSDNSEQYL.